This is a list of T cell receptor beta chains from one sample in a study of blood T cell repertoires in COVID-19. Repertoires were generated with immunoSEQ multiplex PCR, while TCRdb's copy carries only in-frame clones and drops some. Among 300,000 or so clones listed, nearly 90% were seen once. The material sequenced was PBMCs or T cells enriched from blood (not recorded which). Receptors originate from a woman in her fifties or sixties who had been exposed to COVID-19. Both conserved end residues are part of each CDR3. Each record gives: D gene, V gene, J gene, clone size, CDR3 protein, CDR3 DNA. The D gene is left open where the match is weak. For some rows the clone size is stated as once, few or many, or as a class when expanded; others skip it.

>TRBD1|TRBV7-2|TRBJ1-2|.
CASSPGGMGERGYTF
TGTGCCAGCAGCCCAGGGGGGATGGGAGAGCGAGGCTACACCTTC
>TRBD1|TRBV2|TRBJ1-1|.
CASSTRGQAVEAFF
TGTGCCAGCAGCACCCGCGGACAGGCAGTTGAAGCTTTCTTT
>.|TRBV5-4|TRBJ2-2|few
CASSSITTGYTGELFF
TGTGCCAGCAGCTCCATTACAACAGGGTACACCGGGGAGCTGTTTTTT
>.|TRBV14|TRBJ2-4|.
CASSQTRAKNIQYF
TGTGCCAGCAGCCAGACAAGAGCCAAAAACATTCAGTACTTC
>.|TRBV12-3/TRBV12-4|TRBJ1-2|.
CASSETGGYGYTF
TGTGCCAGCAGTGAGACAGGCGGCTATGGCTACACCTTC
>.|TRBV28|TRBJ1-3|.
CASSRQGSGNTIYF
TGTGCCAGCAGCCGCCAGGGGTCCGGAAACACCATATATTTT
>.|TRBV19|TRBJ2-1|.
CASSKGDTNYNEQFF
TGTGCCAGTAGCAAAGGGGACACAAACTACAATGAGCAGTTCTTC
>TRBD1|TRBV7-9|TRBJ2-5|.
CASSVGQYQETQYF
TGTGCCAGCAGCGTGGGACAGTACCAAGAGACCCAGTACTTC
>TRBD1|TRBV6-5|TRBJ1-5|once
CATRTGRSNQPQHF
TGTGCCACCAGGACAGGGCGTAGCAATCAGCCCCAGCATTTT
>.|TRBV7-2|TRBJ1-2|.
CASSPGQNYGYTF
TGTGCCAGCAGCCCCGGACAGAACTATGGCTACACCTTC
>TRBD2|TRBV7-2|TRBJ2-5|.
CASSTRLAGDEETQYF
TGTGCCAGCAGCACTCGACTAGCGGGGGATGAAGAGACCCAGTACTTC
>.|TRBV9|TRBJ2-3|.
CASSVGTVITDTQYF
TGTGCCAGCAGCGTAGGAACAGTTATCACAGATACGCAGTATTTT
>.|TRBV4-1|TRBJ2-2|once
CASSLLYGGELFF
TGCGCCAGCAGCCTTTTATACGGCGGGGAGCTGTTTTTT
>TRBD2|TRBV7-2|TRBJ2-3|.
CASSRSGVLSDTQYF
TGTGCCAGCAGTCGGAGCGGGGTTCTCTCGGATACGCAGTATTTT
>.|TRBV9|TRBJ2-3|.
CASSVAPDTQYF
TGTGCCAGCAGCGTAGCTCCAGATACGCAGTATTTT
>.|TRBV13|TRBJ2-7|.
CASSTRDRSYEQYF
TGTGCCAGCAGCACGCGGGACAGATCCTACGAGCAGTACTTC
>.|TRBV6-5|TRBJ1-3|.
CASSYSAYSGNTIYF
TGTGCCAGCAGTTACTCTGCCTACTCTGGAAACACCATATATTTT
>.|TRBV19|TRBJ1-4|.
CASSRTGLTNEKLFF
TGTGCCAGTAGCCGCACAGGGTTGACTAATGAAAAACTGTTTTTT
>TRBD1|TRBV28|TRBJ1-4|.
CASSMDRGGNEKLFF
TGTGCCAGCAGCATGGACAGGGGCGGAAATGAAAAACTGTTTTTT
>.|TRBV6-5|TRBJ2-5|once
CARLQETQYF
TGTGCCAGACTCCAAGAGACCCAGTACTTC
>.|TRBV28|TRBJ1-5|.
CASRPGGSSNQPQHF
TGTGCCAGCAGGCCCGGAGGCAGTAGCAATCAGCCCCAGCATTTT
>TRBD1|TRBV25-1|TRBJ2-7|.
CASSLGTGAYEQYF
TGTGCCAGCAGCCTCGGGACAGGGGCCTACGAGCAGTACTTC
>.|TRBV7-8|TRBJ2-5|.
CASSLLGGAMETQYF
TGTGCCAGCAGCTTATTGGGGGGGGCAATGGAGACCCAGTACTTC
>TRBD1|TRBV2|TRBJ1-2|once
CASSENRGRYGYTF
TGTGCCAGCAGTGAAAACAGGGGGAGATATGGCTACACCTTC
>.|TRBV7-9|TRBJ2-7|.
CASSRSESGYEQYF
TGTGCCAGCAGCCGCTCGGAGTCCGGATACGAGCAGTACTTC
>.|TRBV27|TRBJ1-2|.
CASGFGSDYGYTF
TGTGCCAGCGGATTCGGGTCAGACTATGGCTACACCTTC
>TRBD1|TRBV9|TRBJ1-6|once
CASSVEARGKDSPLHF
TGTGCCAGCAGCGTAGAGGCCAGGGGGAAGGATTCACCCCTCCACTTT
>TRBD1|TRBV6-5|TRBJ1-5|.
CASTRTGLSNQPQHF
TGTGCCAGCACCCGGACAGGGTTAAGCAATCAGCCCCAGCATTTT
>.|TRBV5-1|TRBJ2-1|.
CASSAVGSQGIEQFF
TGCGCCAGCAGCGCGGTCGGCTCACAGGGCATTGAGCAGTTCTTC